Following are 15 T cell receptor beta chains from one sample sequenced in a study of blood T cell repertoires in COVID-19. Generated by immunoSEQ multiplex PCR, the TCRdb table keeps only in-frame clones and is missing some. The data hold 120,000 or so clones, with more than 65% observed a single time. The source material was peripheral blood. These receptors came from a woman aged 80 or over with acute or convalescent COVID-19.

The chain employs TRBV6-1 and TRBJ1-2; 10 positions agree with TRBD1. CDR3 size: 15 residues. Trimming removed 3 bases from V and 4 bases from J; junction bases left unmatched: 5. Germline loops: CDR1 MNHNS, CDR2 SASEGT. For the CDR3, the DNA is TGTGCCAGCAGTGAGACAGGGGGCCTTGGCTATGGCTACACCTTC. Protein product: CASSETGGLGYGYTF.

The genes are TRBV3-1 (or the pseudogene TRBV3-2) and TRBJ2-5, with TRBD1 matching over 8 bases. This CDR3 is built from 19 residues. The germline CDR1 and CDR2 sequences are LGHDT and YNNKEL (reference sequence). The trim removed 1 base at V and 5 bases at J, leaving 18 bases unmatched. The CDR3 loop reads CASSQVAGAGGKASETQYF. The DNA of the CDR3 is TGTGCCAGCAGCCAAGTCGCCGGGGCAGGGGGCAAAGCGAGTGAGACCCAGTACTTC.

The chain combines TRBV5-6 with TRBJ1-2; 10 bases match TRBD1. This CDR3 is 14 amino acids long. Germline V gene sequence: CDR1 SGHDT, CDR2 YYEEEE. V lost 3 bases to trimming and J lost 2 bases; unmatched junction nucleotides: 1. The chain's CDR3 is CASSWGQGNYGYTF. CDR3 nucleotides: TGTGCCAGCAGCTGGGGACAGGGGAACTATGGCTACACCTTC.

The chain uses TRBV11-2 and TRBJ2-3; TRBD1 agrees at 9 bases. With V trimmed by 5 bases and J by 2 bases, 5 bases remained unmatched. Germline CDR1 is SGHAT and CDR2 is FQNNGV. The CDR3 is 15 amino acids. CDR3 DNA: TGTGCCAGCAGCCACACAGGGGGCCCCACAGATACGCAGTATTTT. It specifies CASSHTGGPTDTQYF.

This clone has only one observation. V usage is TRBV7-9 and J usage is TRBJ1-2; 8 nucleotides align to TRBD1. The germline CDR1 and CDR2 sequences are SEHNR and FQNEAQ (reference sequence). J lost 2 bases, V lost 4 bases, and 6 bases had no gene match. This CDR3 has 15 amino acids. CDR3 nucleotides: TGTGCCAGCAGCTCAGGGACAGGTCTAAACTATGGCTACACCTTC. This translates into CASSSGTGLNYGYTF.

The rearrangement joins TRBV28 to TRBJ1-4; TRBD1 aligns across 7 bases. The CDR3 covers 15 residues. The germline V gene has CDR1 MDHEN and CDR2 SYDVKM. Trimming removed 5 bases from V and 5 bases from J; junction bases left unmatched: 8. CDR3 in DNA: TGTGCCAGCAGTACCTTAGACAGGGCCAATGAAAAACTGTTTTTT. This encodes CASSTLDRANEKLFF.

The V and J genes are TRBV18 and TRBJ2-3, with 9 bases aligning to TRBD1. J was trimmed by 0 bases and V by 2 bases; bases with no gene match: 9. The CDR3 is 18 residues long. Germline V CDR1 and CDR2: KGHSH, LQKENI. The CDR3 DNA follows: TGTGCCAGCTCACCAATGCGGACAGGGGTATTAAGCACAGATACGCAGTATTTT. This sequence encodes CASSPMRTGVLSTDTQYF.

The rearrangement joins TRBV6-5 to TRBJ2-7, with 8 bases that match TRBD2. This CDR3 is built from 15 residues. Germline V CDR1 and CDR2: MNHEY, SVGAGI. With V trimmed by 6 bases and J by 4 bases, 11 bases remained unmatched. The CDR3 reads CASSPPYGRAYEQYF. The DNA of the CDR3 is TGTGCCAGCAGCCCCCCTTACGGGAGGGCTTACGAGCAGTACTTC.

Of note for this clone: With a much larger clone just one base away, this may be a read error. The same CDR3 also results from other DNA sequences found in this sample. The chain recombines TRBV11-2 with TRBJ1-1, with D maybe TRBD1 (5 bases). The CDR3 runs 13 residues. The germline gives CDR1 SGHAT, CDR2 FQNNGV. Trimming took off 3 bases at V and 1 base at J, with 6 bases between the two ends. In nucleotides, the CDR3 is TGTGCCAGCAGCTTGACAGAGAACACTGAAGCTTTCTTT. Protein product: CASSLTENTEAFF.

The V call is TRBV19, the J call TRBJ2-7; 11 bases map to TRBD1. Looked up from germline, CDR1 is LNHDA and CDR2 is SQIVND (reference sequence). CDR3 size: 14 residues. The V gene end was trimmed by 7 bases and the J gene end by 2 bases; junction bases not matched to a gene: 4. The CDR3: CASTTGQGAYEQYF. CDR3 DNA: TGTGCCAGTACTACGGGACAGGGGGCCTACGAGCAGTACTTC.

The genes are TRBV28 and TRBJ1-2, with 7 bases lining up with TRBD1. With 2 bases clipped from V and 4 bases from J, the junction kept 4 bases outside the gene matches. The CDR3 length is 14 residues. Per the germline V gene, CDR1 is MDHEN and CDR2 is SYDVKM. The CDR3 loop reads CASSLLRDSYGYTF. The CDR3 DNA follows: TGTGCCAGCAGTTTACTCCGGGACAGCTATGGCTACACCTTC.

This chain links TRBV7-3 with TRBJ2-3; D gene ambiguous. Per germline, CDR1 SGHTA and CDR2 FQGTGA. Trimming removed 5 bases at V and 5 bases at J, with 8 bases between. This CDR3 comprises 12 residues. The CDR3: CASSPSGDTQYF. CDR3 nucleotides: TGTGCCAGCAGCCCCTCCGGAGATACGCAGTATTTT.

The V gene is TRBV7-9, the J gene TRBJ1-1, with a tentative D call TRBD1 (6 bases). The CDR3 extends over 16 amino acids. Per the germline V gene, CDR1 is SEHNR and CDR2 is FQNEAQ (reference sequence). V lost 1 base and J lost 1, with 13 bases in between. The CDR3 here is CASSLVRGATNTEAFF. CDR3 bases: TGTGCCAGCAGCTTAGTACGGGGGGCCACGAACACTGAAGCTTTCTTT. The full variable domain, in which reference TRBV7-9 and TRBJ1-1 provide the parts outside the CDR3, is DTGVSQNPRHKITKRGQNVTFRCDPISEHNRLYWYRQTLGQGPEFLTYFQNEAQLEKSRLLSDRFSAERPKGSFSTLEIQRTEQGDSAMYLCASSLVRGATNTEAFFGQGTRLTVV.

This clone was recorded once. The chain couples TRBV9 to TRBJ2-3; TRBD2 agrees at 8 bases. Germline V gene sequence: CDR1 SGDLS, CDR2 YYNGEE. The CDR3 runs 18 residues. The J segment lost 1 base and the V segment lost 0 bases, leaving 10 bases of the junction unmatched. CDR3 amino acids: CASSVGSSGIFGTDTQYF. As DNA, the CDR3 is TGTGCCAGCAGCGTAGGGAGTAGCGGGATATTTGGCACAGATACGCAGTATTTT.

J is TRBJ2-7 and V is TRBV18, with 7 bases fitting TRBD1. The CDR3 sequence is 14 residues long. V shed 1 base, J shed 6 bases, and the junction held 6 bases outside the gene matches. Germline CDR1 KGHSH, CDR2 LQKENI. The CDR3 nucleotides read TGTGCCAGCTCACCACTGGGACAGTTTACCGAGCAGTACTTC. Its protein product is CASSPLGQFTEQYF.